The clone carrying this T cell receptor beta chain was picked up a small number of times. Antigen unknown. Patients had blood sampled at baseline and again on cycle 4 day 1 and cycle 7 day 1. Assay used: immunoSEQ multiplex PCR; TCRdb lists only in-frame clones, some missing. The table has more than 10,000 clones, around 72% seen once. This sample stems from a study of OX40 agonist ivuxolimab in advanced cancers. General study findings and limits: Partial responders at 0.1-3.0 mg/kg had among the lowest clonal expansion. Low normalized T-cell clonal expansion was additionally recorded for some nonresponders. Relative to CD4+, CD8+ T cells held more expanded clones on average.

The receptor's source is an adult with an advanced solid tumor such as melanoma, head and neck, liver or kidney cancer. This material consisted of CD4+ or CD8+ T cells sorted from blood, taken in a trial of the OX40 agonist ivuxolimab.

CDR3 residues: CASSSEGSGRADDEQYF. CDR3 in DNA: TGTGCCAGCAGCTCAGAGGGAAGCGGGAGGGCCGACGACGAGCAGTACTTC. The chain combines TRBV7-9 with TRBJ2-7; 10 nucleotides line up with TRBD2. CDR3 size: 17 residues. The V gene end was trimmed by 4 bases and the J gene end by 5 bases; junction bases not matched to a gene: 14. CDR1 and CDR2 from the germline V gene are SEHNR and FQNEAQ (reference sequence).